This TCR beta chain was obtained from a study of blood T cell repertoires in COVID-19. Looking at the study overall: Specimens from acute and convalescent COVID-19 originated in the United States, Italy and Spain. In each case, the material was cDNA or gDNA derived from T cells, B-cell-depleted T cells, or PBMCs.

In the authors' methods: Estimates of nucleated cell counts were drawn from the amplification of reference gene primers. TCRdb keeps only in-frame clones here, not all; method: immunoSEQ multiplex PCR. V and J calls and clone size are as listed in that table; D and trimming were resolved from the DNA. Of 150,000 or so clones listed, about four fifths are singletons. From germline, CDR1 is MDHEN and CDR2 SYDVKM. This CDR3 has 18 amino acids. V was clipped by 3 bases and J by 1 base, with 19 bases between them. The receptor was derived from a man aged 18 to 30 with active or convalescent COVID-19. Sequenced input: peripheral blood. The rearrangement uses TRBV28 and TRBJ1-5; possible D gene TRBD1, 5 bases. The CDR3 sequence is CASSFPQGRGRSNQPQHF. CDR3 nucleotides: TGTGCCAGCAGTTTTCCCCAAGGAAGGGGCAGGAGCAATCAGCCCCAGCATTTT.